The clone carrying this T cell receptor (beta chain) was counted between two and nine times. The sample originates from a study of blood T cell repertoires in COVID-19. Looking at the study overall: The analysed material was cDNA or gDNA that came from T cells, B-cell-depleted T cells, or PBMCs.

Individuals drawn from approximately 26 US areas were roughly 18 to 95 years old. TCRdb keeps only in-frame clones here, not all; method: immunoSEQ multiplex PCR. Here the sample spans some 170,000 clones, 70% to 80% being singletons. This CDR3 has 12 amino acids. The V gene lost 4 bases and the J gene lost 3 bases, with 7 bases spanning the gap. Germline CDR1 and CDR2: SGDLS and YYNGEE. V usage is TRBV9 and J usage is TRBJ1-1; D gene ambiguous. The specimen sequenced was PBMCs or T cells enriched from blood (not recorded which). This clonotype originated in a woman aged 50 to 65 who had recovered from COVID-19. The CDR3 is CASSSRDTEAFF. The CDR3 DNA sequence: TGTGCCAGCAGCAGCCGGGACACTGAAGCTTTCTTT.